This TCR beta chain came from a study of blood T cells in healthy people across ages. This clonotype appeared many times. This CDR3 has 13 amino acids. The germline V gene has CDR1 MGHRA and CDR2 YSYEKL. Trimming shortened V by 3 bases and J by 14 bases, and 18 bases separated the two germline ends. Healthy Caucasian individuals from Russia aged roughly 6 to 90 served as donors. Per-sample PBMC isolation yielded at least 6.5 million cells. Primed by a sample-barcoded 5' primer and a J-beta primer mix, a second PCR proceeded for 7 to 11 cycles. Each cDNA was tagged by a template-switch adaptor containing 12 random nucleotides. CDR3-containing paired-end reads numbered at least 3 million in each sample. TCRdb independently ran MiXCR on the 5' RACE reads; one entry per CDR3 protein. The sample includes around 800,000 distinct CDR3 sequences, about 53% of them seen just once.

The genes are TRBV4-1 and TRBJ2-3; no reliable D call. Sequencing used blood. The receptor was isolated from a man aged 80 or over in good health. Written as DNA, the CDR3 is TGCGCCAGCAGCCAGCTTCCTGGTGGATACGCGTATTTT. Protein sequence: CASSQLPGGYAYF.